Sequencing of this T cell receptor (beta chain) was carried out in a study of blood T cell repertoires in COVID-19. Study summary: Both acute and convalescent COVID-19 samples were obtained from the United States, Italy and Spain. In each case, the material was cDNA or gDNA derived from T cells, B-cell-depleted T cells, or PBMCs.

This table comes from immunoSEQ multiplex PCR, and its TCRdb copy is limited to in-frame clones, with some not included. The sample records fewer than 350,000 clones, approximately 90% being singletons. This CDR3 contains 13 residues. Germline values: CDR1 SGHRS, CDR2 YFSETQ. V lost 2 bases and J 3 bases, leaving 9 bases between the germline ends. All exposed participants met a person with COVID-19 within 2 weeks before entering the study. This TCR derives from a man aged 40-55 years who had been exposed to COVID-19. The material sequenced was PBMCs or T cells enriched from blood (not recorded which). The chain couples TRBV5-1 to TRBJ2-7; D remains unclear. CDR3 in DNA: TGCGCCAGCAGCTTTAGTCACGGCTACGAGCAGTACTTC. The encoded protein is CASSFSHGYEQYF.